The rows below give T cell receptor beta chains drawn from one sample of a study of cytomegalovirus exposure and HLA in healthy donors. TCRdb's copy holds only in-frame clones and misses some; the assay was immunoSEQ multiplex PCR. This sample has roughly 100,000 clones; roughly 80% occur once, and the top ten carry about 4%. Input material: PBMCs. Every receptor here comes from a man in his fifties in good health and CMV-seropositive. Each CDR3 is given with its conserved first and last residue. The order of the fields is D gene, V gene, clone size, J gene, CDR3 length, CDR3 DNA, CDR3 protein. The D gene is left open where the match is weak. Not all rows give a size; the values are once, few, many and, for expanded clones, a class.

-	TRBV7-9	-	TRBJ2-5	12	TGTGCCAGCAGCTTGCAGGGCGAGACCCAGTACTTC	CASSLQGETQYF
-	TRBV9	-	TRBJ2-3	16	TGTGCCAGCAGCCCCCGAGGAAACCCTAGCACAGATACGCAGTATTTT	CASSPRGNPSTDTQYF
-	TRBV30	-	TRBJ2-2	14	TGTGCCTGGAGTGTATCCCTCGGCACCGGGGAGCTGTTTTTT	CAWSVSLGTGELFF
-	TRBV27	few	TRBJ1-2	13	TGTGCCAGCAGTTTGAACGCAGGGAATGGCTACACCTTC	CASSLNAGNGYTF
-	TRBV27	-	TRBJ1-5	13	TGTGCCAGCAGTCATACAGGGTATCAGCCCCAGCATTTT	CASSHTGYQPQHF
TRBD1	TRBV6-4	-	TRBJ1-1	13	TGTGCCAGCAGTCAACAGGGGGACACTGAAGCTTTCTTT	CASSQQGDTEAFF
-	TRBV5-4	-	TRBJ1-2	15	TGTGCCAGCAGCTTGTGGCCTGGAGCTAACTATGGCTACACCTTC	CASSLWPGANYGYTF
TRBD1	TRBV7-9	-	TRBJ1-5	12	TGTTCCAGCAGCATGGAGGGGGCGAGCCAGCATTTT	CSSSMEGASQHF
TRBD1	TRBV18	few	TRBJ1-5	15	TGTGCCAGCTCACCCGGGACAGGGGGGGGTCAGCCCCAGCATTTT	CASSPGTGGGQPQHF
TRBD2	TRBV7-3	-	TRBJ2-1	16	TGTGCCAGCAGCTTAACCGGACTAGCAGTTAACAATGAGCAGTTCTTC	CASSLTGLAVNNEQFF
-	TRBV28	-	TRBJ1-1	12	TGTGCCAGCCTATCTATTGACACTGAAGCTTTCTTT	CASLSIDTEAFF
-	TRBV5-5	few	TRBJ2-7	15	TGTGCCAGCAGCTCCCTTGGGGGGATTACATACGAGCAGTACTTC	CASSSLGGITYEQYF
-	TRBV9	-	TRBJ1-1	15	TGTGCCAGCAGCGTAGCGCCAGGGCAGAACACTGAAGCTTTCTTT	CASSVAPGQNTEAFF
TRBD1	TRBV28	-	TRBJ2-1	18	TGTGCCAGCAGTTCAATGACAGGGGGCGCATTCTCCTACAATGAGCAGTTCTTC	CASSSMTGGAFSYNEQFF
-	TRBV28	-	TRBJ2-3	14	TGTGCCAGCAGTTTTGGGCCTAGCACAGATACGCAGTATTTT	CASSFGPSTDTQYF
-	TRBV28	-	TRBJ2-7	12	TGTGCCAGCACTCTGGAGGGCTACGAGCAGTACTTC	CASTLEGYEQYF
-	TRBV30	-	TRBJ1-1	14	TGTGCCTGGAGTCCGGGGACTGCATCGTCGGAAGCTTTCTTT	CAWSPGTASSEAFF
-	TRBV19	-	TRBJ2-7	13	TGTGCCAGTAGTATGTGGACAGATTACGAGCAGTACTTC	CASSMWTDYEQYF
-	TRBV7-9	-	TRBJ1-2	14	TGTGCCAGCAGCTTAGCTCCAGATAACTATGGCTACACCTTC	CASSLAPDNYGYTF
-	TRBV5-1	-	TRBJ1-4	14	TGCGCCAGCAGCTTGGGGATCGGAGGGGAAAAACTGTTTTTT	CASSLGIGGEKLFF
TRBD2	TRBV5-1	-	TRBJ2-7	14	TGCGCCAGCAGCTTGGCAGCGGGAACCTACGAGCAGTACTTC	CASSLAAGTYEQYF
-	TRBV25-1	-	TRBJ1-1	12	TGTGCCAGCAGTGATGCAGGGTTTGAAGCTTTCTTT	CASSDAGFEAFF
-	TRBV5-1	-	TRBJ2-7	14	TGCGCCAGCAGCTTAAATTCACTAGCCAACGAGCAGTACTTC	CASSLNSLANEQYF
-	TRBV6-5	-	TRBJ2-7	13	TGTGCCAGCAGCAAGGACAAATCCTACGAGCAGTACTTC	CASSKDKSYEQYF
-	TRBV6-4	once	TRBJ2-4	8	TGTGCCAGCAGCGACCGGGACTTC	CASSDRDF
-	TRBV18	-	TRBJ2-4	14	TGTGCCAGCTCACCACCGGGCAAGGGAGACATTCAGTACTTC	CASSPPGKGDIQYF
-	TRBV7-6	-	TRBJ2-1	16	TGTGCCAGCAGCGGCCTGGCAGGCCGGGGTAACAATGAGCAGTTCTTC	CASSGLAGRGNNEQFF
TRBD1	TRBV7-6	-	TRBJ2-3	15	TGTGCCAGCAGCTTAGCGCAGGCAGGGGGAGATACGCAGTATTTT	CASSLAQAGGDTQYF
-	TRBV6-1	-	TRBJ2-2	15	TGTGCCAGCAGTGAAGTTCCCGGGAACACCGGGGAGCTGTTTTTT	CASSEVPGNTGELFF
-	TRBV30	-	TRBJ2-3	15	TGTGCCTGGTCGGGACACCCGGCCTCCACAGATACGCAGTATTTT	CAWSGHPASTDTQYF
TRBD2	TRBV5-1	-	TRBJ2-5	16	TGCGCCAGCAGCTCGGGGACTAAACAAGAACAAGAGACCCAGTACTTC	CASSSGTKQEQETQYF
-	TRBV5-4	-	TRBJ2-3	17	TGTGCCAGCAGCACCCACAGGGATCTAGGGATCCGAGATACGCAGTATTTT	CASSTHRDLGIRDTQYF
TRBD1	TRBV27	-	TRBJ1-1	12	TGTGCCAGCAGTACCAGACAGGGACCGGCTTTCTTT	CASSTRQGPAFF
TRBD1	TRBV5-4	-	TRBJ1-4	16	TGTGCCAGCAGCTTGCGGGGACAGGGGTCTAATGAAAAACTGTTTTTT	CASSLRGQGSNEKLFF
-	TRBV7-8	once	TRBJ2-5	14	TGTGCCAGCAGCCTACAGGGTGGGACGGAGACCCAGTACTTC	CASSLQGGTETQYF
TRBD2	TRBV5-1	-	TRBJ2-5	14	TGCGCCAGCAGGGAGACTAGCGGCCAAGAGACCCAGTACTTC	CASRETSGQETQYF
TRBD1	TRBV5-4	-	TRBJ2-2	15	TGTGCCAGCAGCTCGACAGGGGCAGTCACCGGGGAGCTGTTTTTT	CASSSTGAVTGELFF
-	TRBV25-1	-	TRBJ2-1	15	TGTGCCAGCAGTGAATCTAAGCGGGTAAAGTATGAGCAGTTCTTC	CASSESKRVKYEQFF
TRBD1	TRBV11-3	-	TRBJ1-1	13	TGTGCCAGCAGCCTTACAGGGGGCACTGAAGCTTTCTTT	CASSLTGGTEAFF
TRBD1	TRBV28	-	TRBJ2-1	16	TGTGCCAGCAGTCCATTAGCCGGGACAGTTCACAATGAGCAGTTCTTC	CASSPLAGTVHNEQFF
-	TRBV5-1	-	TRBJ2-7	15	TGCGCCAGCAGCTTGGCGGGGGGCTTGGGCTACGAGCAGTACTTC	CASSLAGGLGYEQYF
-	TRBV5-1	few	TRBJ1-1	14	TGCGCCAGCAGCTTAAGACAGGACGCCACTGAAGCTTTCTTT	CASSLRQDATEAFF
TRBD2	TRBV5-8	-	TRBJ2-5	16	TGTGCCAGCAACCGACTAGCGGGAGGCGACCAAGAGACCCAGTACTTC	CASNRLAGGDQETQYF
TRBD2	TRBV15	few	TRBJ2-1	19	TGTGCCACCAGCCCCCGGGGGGACTCCGAGAGGTTGAGGAACAATGAGCAGTTCTTC	CATSPRGDSERLRNNEQFF
-	TRBV2	-	TRBJ2-7	14	TGTGCCAGCAGGTCGACAGAGAGCTCCTACGAGCAGTACTTC	CASRSTESSYEQYF
-	TRBV18	-	TRBJ1-5	17	TGTGCCAGCTCAATGTCAGACAGACCTGATAGCAATCAGCCCCAGCATTTT	CASSMSDRPDSNQPQHF
-	TRBV19	-	TRBJ2-6	18	TGTGCCAGTAGTGTCCGGGACACTATTTTTTCTGGGGCCAACGTCCTGACTTTC	CASSVRDTIFSGANVLTF
-	TRBV19	-	TRBJ2-7	13	TGTGCCAGTAGTGGGCACGCCCCCTACGAGCAGTACTTC	CASSGHAPYEQYF
TRBD1	TRBV29-1	-	TRBJ2-1	13	TGCAGCGTGAAACCGGGACAGTACAATGAGCAGTTCTTC	CSVKPGQYNEQFF
-	TRBV7-2	-	TRBJ2-1	15	TGTGCCAGCAGCCTCTATGTTCGCTCCTACAATGAGCAGTTCTTC	CASSLYVRSYNEQFF
TRBD2	TRBV29-1	-	TRBJ2-3	15	TGCAGCGTTGAAAAGGCGGGAGTGGGCACAGATACGCAGTATTTT	CSVEKAGVGTDTQYF
TRBD2	TRBV4-3	-	TRBJ2-1	16	TGCGCCAGCAGCGGAAGTGGGACTAGCGGCTACAATGAGCAGTTCTTC	CASSGSGTSGYNEQFF
TRBD1	TRBV7-2	-	TRBJ2-7	13	TGTGCCAGCGAGAGGACAGGGTCCTACGAGCAGTACTTC	CASERTGSYEQYF
TRBD2	TRBV18	-	TRBJ2-3	14	TGTGCCAGCTCACAGACTAGCCCCCCAGATACGCAGTATTTT	CASSQTSPPDTQYF
TRBD2	TRBV11-2	-	TRBJ2-3	18	TGTGCCAGCAGCTGGGGGGGTTTAGCGGGAGGCAACACAGATACGCAGTATTTT	CASSWGGLAGGNTDTQYF
-	TRBV29-1	-	TRBJ2-7	13	TGCAGCGTTGGGGGTAACAGGGTGAGCGAGCAGTACTTC	CSVGGNRVSEQYF
-	TRBV2	-	TRBJ1-2	14	TGTGCCAGCAGTGGGCAGGGTACCCTATATGGCTACACCTTC	CASSGQGTLYGYTF
TRBD2	TRBV11-1	-	TRBJ2-7	14	TGTGCCAGCAAAGCGGGAGTTTCTAACTACGAGCAGTACTTC	CASKAGVSNYEQYF
TRBD1	TRBV19	-	TRBJ1-4	14	TGTGCCAGTAGTCCGGGGGACAGGGTGAAAAAACTGTTTTTT	CASSPGDRVKKLFF
-	TRBV15	-	TRBJ2-2	14	TGTGCCACCAGCAGAGCCAGGGGAGCCGGGGAGCTGTTTTTT	CATSRARGAGELFF